What follows are 22 T cell receptor beta chains derived from one specimen sequenced in a study of naive and memory T cell subsets. Ligated cDNA underwent four rounds of PCR with nested alpha and beta constant region primers and SP2. TCRdb recomputed calls from the UMI-ligation and nested PCR reads with MiXCR, one row per CDR3 protein. The top ten clones hold approximately 5.7% of a sample with tens of thousands of distinct CDR3 sequences, around 6% of them seen once. Stated treatment: skin biopsy from PPD injection site in Mantoux-positive individual. A UMI-containing oligonucleotide was joined by 3' ligation to the TCR cDNA template. The material sequenced was skin, taken from a tuberculin skin test site. These receptor sequences come from an adult in good health.

This rearrangement joins TRBV7-2 to TRBJ1-4, with D maybe TRBD1 (6 bases). The CDR3 is 15 amino acids. Trimming cost V 1 base and J 5 bases, with 11 bases left between them. Germline CDR1 SGHTA, CDR2 FQGNSA. This chain's CDR3 is CASSLGQGRNEKLFF. DNA for the CDR3: TGTGCCAGCAGCTTAGGGCAGGGGAGGAATGAAAAACTGTTTTTT.

The chain employs TRBV6-2 or TRBV6-3 and TRBJ2-7; D not resolved. Germline CDR1 reads MNHEY; CDR2 reads SVGEGT. The length of the CDR3 is 12 residues. V was cut by 5 bases and J by 3 bases, with 8 bases left in between. The CDR3 protein is CASSIHYYEQYF. CDR3 nucleotide sequence: TGTGCCAGCAGTATCCACTACTACGAGCAGTACTTC.

The sample holds many counts of this clonotype. J is TRBJ1-1 and V is TRBV9, with D unresolved. Germline values: CDR1 SGDLS, CDR2 YYNGEE. The CDR3 is 14 residues long. The V end was cut by 0 bases, the J end by 0 bases, with 6 bases between. CDR3 in DNA: TGTGCCAGCAGCGTAGGACCGTTGAACACTGAAGCTTTCTTT. Encoded protein: CASSVGPLNTEAFF. The whole variable domain, filled in from reference TRBV9 and TRBJ1-1, reads DSGVTQTPKHLITATGQRVTLRCSPRSGDLSVYWYQQSLDQGLQFLIQYYNGEERAKGNILERFSAQQFPDLHSELNLSSLELGDSALYFCASSVGPLNTEAFFGQGTRLTVV.

This rearrangement joins TRBV5-8 to TRBJ2-7; D is uncertain. Germline CDR1 is SGHTS and CDR2 is YDEGEE. The CDR3 runs to 13 residues. V shed 0 bases and J shed 5 bases, with 9 bases lying between them. CDR3 in DNA: TGTGCCAGCAGCTTGGCACTCAGCCACGAGCAGTACTTC. It translates to CASSLALSHEQYF.

This clonotype was detected many times. The chain combines TRBV6-1 with TRBJ2-1, with TRBD2 identical over 10 bases. In germline, CDR1 is MNHNS, CDR2 SASEGT. V lost 11 bases to trimming and J lost 3 bases; unmatched junction nucleotides: 7. The CDR3 sequence is 14 residues long. The CDR3 sequence is CAATGTSDYNEQFF. DNA of the CDR3: TGTGCCGCTACCGGGACTAGCGACTACAATGAGCAGTTCTTC.

This clonotype has a count of ten or more. The rearrangement uses TRBV11-2 and TRBJ2-5, with TRBD2 matching 11 bases. V lost 3 bases and J lost 0; bases outside the gene matches: 0. CDR3 length: 15 residues. CDR1 SGHAT and CDR2 FQNNGV come from the germline V gene. Written as DNA, the CDR3 is TGTGCCAGCAGCTTTAGCGGGAGGGACCAAGAGACCCAGTACTTC. This gives the protein CASSFSGRDQETQYF.

This clonotype showed up just a few times. V gene TRBV11-2 combines with J gene TRBJ2-1, with D possibly matching TRBD2 (6 bases). V was trimmed by 4 bases and J by 7 bases, leaving 11 bases between them. The CDR3 extends over 13 amino acids. Germline V CDR1 and CDR2: SGHAT, FQNNGV. The CDR3 DNA sequence: TGTGCCAGCAGCTCCACTCTAGCGAATGAGCAGTTCTTC. It specifies CASSSTLANEQFF. Full variable domain (rest looked up from reference TRBV11-2 and TRBJ2-1): EAGVAQSPRYKIIEKRQSVAFWCNPISGHATLYWYQQILGQGPKLLIQFQNNGVVDDSQLPKDRFSAERLKGVDSTLKIQPAKLEDSAVYLCASSSTLANEQFFGPGTRLTVL.

This clonotype was counted at least ten times. V is TRBV18 and J is TRBJ1-2; the match to TRBD1 covers 7 bases. J was trimmed by 6 bases and V by 8 bases; bases with no gene match: 6. CDR1 is KGHSH, CDR2 LQKENI, per germline. The CDR3 runs 12 residues. The CDR3 bases are TGTGCCAGCCGTATCGGACAGGATGGCTACACCTTC. Amino acid sequence: CASRIGQDGYTF. Full variable domain (outside the CDR3, taken from reference TRBV18 and TRBJ1-2): NAGVMQNPRHLVRRRGQEARLRCSPMKGHSHVYWYRQLPEEGLKFMVYLQKENIIDESGMPKERFSAEFPKEGPSILRIQQVVRGDSAAYFCASRIGQDGYTFGSGTRLTVV.

In its sample, this clonotype ranks as medium-sized. The V and J genes are TRBV20-1 and TRBJ2-3; 10 bases are a match to TRBD2. The CDR3 is made up of 13 amino acids. J was trimmed by 11 bases and V by 1 base; bases with no gene match: 6. CDR1 and CDR2 from the germline V gene are DFQATT and SNEGSKA (reference sequence). CDR3 DNA: TGCAGTGCTAGAGTGCTAGCGGGAGTGGTGCAGTATTTT. It is translated as CSARVLAGVVQYF.

This clonotype was seen more than once but under ten times. CDR3 nucleotide sequence: TGTGCCAGTAGCAAAGAAGATCATAGCAATCAGCCCCAGCATTTT. Translating gives CASSKEDHSNQPQHF. This chain uses TRBV19 with TRBJ1-5; no clear D. CDR3 length: 15 residues. The germline gives CDR1 LNHDA, CDR2 SQIVND (reference sequence). V lost 6 bases and J lost 0, with 12 bases in between.

This clonotype was seen many times. V is TRBV20-1 and J is TRBJ2-7; 10 bases are a match to TRBD2. With V trimmed by 5 bases and J by 0 bases, 10 bases remained unmatched. Germline assignment: CDR1 DFQATT and CDR2 SNEGSKA (reference sequence). The CDR3 extends over 16 amino acids. CDR3 nucleotide sequence: TGCAGTGCTCGCCCAAAACTAGCGGGGAGCTCCTACGAGCAGTACTTC. It encodes CSARPKLAGSSYEQYF.

This clonotype was seen ten or more times. CDR3 sequence (DNA): TGTGCCACCAGTCTGGGACAGTCTGGGGCCAACGTCCTGACTTTC. This encodes CATSLGQSGANVLTF. The chain uses TRBV24-1 and TRBJ2-6, with 7 bases that match TRBD1. Trimming removed 6 bases from V and 1 base from J; junction bases left unmatched: 2. The CDR3 length is 15 residues. Germline lookup yields CDR1 KGHDR and CDR2 SFDVKD.

This clonotype has at least ten counts. This chain joins TRBV6-5 and TRBJ2-5; TRBD2 might be the D (5 bases). Germline CDR1 MNHEY, CDR2 SVGAGI. With 8 bases removed from V and 5 bases from J, the gap between germline ends came to 18 bases. CDR3 length equals 14 residues. The CDR3 bases are TGTGCCAGCCTAGACCCTGAGGGTGGGGAGACCCAGTACTTC. Translating gives CASLDPEGGETQYF.

This clonotype was seen repeatedly, ten times or more. CDR3 nucleotide sequence: TGCGCCAGCAGCTCGGGACTCGTCGGAAAGGGAGAGACCCAGTACTTC. It codes for CASSSGLVGKGETQYF. The gene calls are TRBV5-1 and TRBJ2-5; perhaps TRBD2 as D (6 bases). The length of the CDR3 is 16 residues. Germline CDR1 SGHRS, CDR2 YFSETQ. V shed 3 bases and J shed 4 bases, with 19 bases lying between them.

This clonotype was observed many times. The CDR3, as DNA: TGTGCCAGCAGTTCCACGGTGGAGGATACGCAGTATTTT. Translation: CASSSTVEDTQYF. The chain couples TRBV6-2 or TRBV6-3 to TRBJ2-3; no clear D. Germline V CDR1 and CDR2: MNHEY, SVGEGT. Between the trimmed V and J ends, which lost 4 bases and 6 bases, there was a span of 11 bases. The CDR3 consists of 13 residues.

This clonotype was counted a few times. The rearrangement uses TRBV21-1 and TRBJ1-1. TRBV21-1 is classified as a pseudogene. CDR3 length equals 15 residues. In DNA form, the CDR3 reads TGTGCCAGCAGCAAAGCCGGCCCGAGGAGGACTGAAGCTTTCTTT. Amino acids: CASSKAGPRRTEAFF.

This clonotype showed up many times. This chain links TRBV7-8 with TRBJ2-2; maybe TRBD1 (5 bases). The CDR3 has 13 amino acids. Between the trimmed V and J ends, which lost 5 bases and 4 bases, there was a span of 8 bases. CDR1 is SGHVS, CDR2 FQNEAQ, per germline. The CDR3 coding sequence is TGTGCCAGCAGCCCAGGGATCACCGGGGAGCTGTTTTTT. It codes for CASSPGITGELFF.

This clonotype has a count of ten or more. V gene TRBV20-1 combines with J gene TRBJ1-4; 8 nucleotides align to TRBD1. Germline V gene lookup returns CDR1 DFQATT and CDR2 SNEGSKA (reference sequence). This CDR3 comprises 15 residues. This CDR3 reads CSAANIRQGTEKLFF. The CDR3 DNA is TGCAGCGCCGCCAACATTCGACAGGGGACTGAAAAACTGTTTTTT.

The sample holds many counts of this clonotype. The chain couples TRBV20-1 to TRBJ2-5; D possibly corresponds to TRBD1 (6 bases). CDR1 DFQATT and CDR2 SNEGSKA come from the germline V gene (reference sequence). The V gene lost 6 bases and the J gene lost 3 bases, with 26 bases spanning the gap. The CDR3 has 17 residues. CDR3 nucleotides: TGCAGTGCCACTCCCCCCCAGGGGCGACAGATAGAAGAGACCCAGTACTTC. Protein product: CSATPPQGRQIEETQYF.

This chain connects TRBV6-2 or TRBV6-3 to TRBJ2-1; D may correspond to TRBD1 or TRBD2 (5 bases each). V dropped 2 bases and J dropped 10 bases, with 15 bases sitting between them. Germline CDR1 MNHEY, CDR2 SVGEGT. The CDR3 loop spans 14 amino acids. DNA of the CDR3: TGTGCCAGCAGTTACCCTATAACTAGGGGCGAGCAGTTCTTC. As protein: CASSYPITRGEQFF.

In this sample, this clonotype turned up many times. The rearrangement uses TRBV12-3 or TRBV12-4 and TRBJ2-3; 12 nucleotides line up with TRBD1. CDR3 size: 15 residues. V lost 6 bases and J lost 4; bases outside the gene matches: 5. Written as DNA, the CDR3 is TGTGCCAGCAGGTCGGGACAGGGGGCCGCAGATACGCAGTATTTT. Translated: CASRSGQGAADTQYF.

This clonotype came up many times. V gene TRBV20-1 combines with J gene TRBJ2-5; D uncertain. V was pared by 7 bases and J by 5 bases, with 17 bases between. This CDR3 is built from 13 residues. Germline assignment: CDR1 DFQATT and CDR2 SNEGSKA (reference sequence). This CDR3 is CSVRRARTETQYF. For the CDR3, the DNA is TGCAGTGTCCGAAGGGCCAGGACGGAGACCCAGTACTTC.